The 30 T cell receptor beta chains in this list originate from one sample, sequenced in a study of prognosis after radiotherapy for stage I lung cancer (dated by TCRdb to the early 2020s). The sequencer was an Illumina HiSeq 3000. Two rounds of multiplex PCR were performed to amplify the TCR beta CDR3 region from genomic DNA. In the first round of PCR, primers specific to each TRBV and TRBJ gene were used, and the primer sequences are filed in Chinese patent CN105087789A. TCRdb itself trimmed the public reads at Q25 with fastp, ran MiXCR and retained productive beta chains. Each CDR3 protein gets just one entry, which takes the most common genes and DNA from the rows behind it. This sample has more than 9,000 distinct CDR3 sequences in its table, and about 53% of those were observed once. Jointly, the top ten make up about 7% of the sample. This specimen was PBMCs, taken before or after stereotactic body radiation therapy (not recorded which). All receptors derive from a donor aged 50 or older with non-small cell lung cancer.

The sample holds one count of this clonotype. The chain couples TRBV9 to TRBJ1-2, with a weak D call TRBD1 (5 bases). The CDR3 consists of 16 residues. Germline V gene sequence: CDR1 SGDLS, CDR2 YYNGEE. The V gene lost 0 bases and the J gene lost 9 bases, with 21 bases spanning the gap. Here the CDR3 reads CASSVVSGGVGYCYTF. CDR3 coding DNA: TGTGCCAGCAGCGTAGTCTCGGGGGGGGTCGGCTACTGCTACACCTTC.

This chain joins TRBV2 and TRBJ2-3, with TRBD2 matching 11 bases. Per germline, CDR1 SNHLY and CDR2 FYNNEI. This CDR3 is 17 amino acids long. V lost 7 bases, J lost 5 bases, and 14 bases stayed unmatched. This CDR3 reads CASIKGRLAGNRDTQYF. The CDR3 DNA sequence: TGTGCCAGCATTAAAGGGAGACTAGCGGGAAATAGAGATACGCAGTATTTT.

By share of the sample, this clonotype is medium-sized. J is TRBJ2-5 and V is TRBV4-1; D assignment may be TRBD1 or TRBD2 (5 bases each). Trimming took 0 bases from V and 6 from J, leaving 17 bases between them. CDR1 MGHRA and CDR2 YSYEKL come from the germline V gene. The CDR3 totals 16 residues. The CDR3: CASSQDKSGAVKTQYF. The CDR3 DNA follows: TGCGCCAGCAGCCAAGATAAATCCGGGGCGGTGAAGACCCAGTACTTC.

This clonotype is termed medium-sized (0.01 to 0.1%). The CDR3 spells CASSQWGYTEAFF. DNA for the CDR3: TGTGCCAGCAGCCAGTGGGGGTATACTGAAGCTTTCTTT. The V call is TRBV7-2, the J call TRBJ1-1, with D possibly TRBD1 on 5 matching bases. Trimming shortened V by 5 bases and J by 5 bases, and 12 bases separated the two germline ends. The CDR3 consists of 13 residues. Germline values: CDR1 SGHTA, CDR2 FQGNSA.

This clonotype is termed medium-sized (0.01 to 0.1%). J is TRBJ1-5 and V is TRBV20-1, with 8 bases identical to TRBD1. The CDR3 runs to 13 residues. Germline assignment: CDR1 DFQATT and CDR2 SNEGSKA (reference sequence). After removal of 5 bases from V and 7 bases from J, the junction contained 7 bases not matched to a gene. CDR3 sequence (DNA): TGCAGTGCTTCTCGGACAGGGATCCAGCCCCAGCATTTT. It translates to CSASRTGIQPQHF.

The V gene is TRBV19, the J gene TRBJ2-3; 8 bases are shared with TRBD1. This CDR3 has 13 residues. Germline CDR1 LNHDA, CDR2 SQIVND (reference sequence). V trimming: 7 bases; J trimming: 2 bases; junction bases outside the gene matches: 2. The CDR3 loop is CASTGQVTDTQYF. The CDR3 DNA reads as TGTGCCAGTACGGGACAGGTCACAGATACGCAGTATTTT.

The chain is built from TRBV6-1 and TRBJ2-3, with D possibly TRBD1 on 5 matching bases. The CDR3 extends over 13 amino acids. Germline V gene data show CDR1 as MNHNS and CDR2 as SASEGT. V lost 8 bases to trimming and J lost 5 bases, with 14 bases between them. The CDR3 DNA sequence: TGTGCCAGCCGGGTGGGGCGACGAGATACGCAGTATTTT. It is translated as CASRVGRRDTQYF.

This chain joins TRBV27 and TRBJ2-7; TRBD1 is a possible D gene (6 bases). The CDR3 has 13 amino acids. With 6 bases removed from V and 3 bases from J, the gap between germline ends came to 12 bases. Looked up from germline, CDR1 is MNHEY and CDR2 is SMNVEV (reference sequence). DNA of the CDR3: TGTGCCAGCAGGCCGACAGGCGACTACGAGCAGTACTTC. It codes for CASRPTGDYEQYF.

This clonotype was observed a few times. V is TRBV19 and J is TRBJ2-6; D is undetermined. The germline V and J ends were trimmed by 3 bases and 0 bases, with 3 bases remaining between them. This CDR3 region has 14 residues. Germline CDR1 LNHDA, CDR2 SQIVND (reference sequence). The CDR3 sequence is CASSILSGANVLTF. For the CDR3, the DNA is TGTGCCAGTAGTATTCTCTCTGGGGCCAACGTCCTGACTTTC. The whole variable domain, filled in from reference TRBV19 and TRBJ2-6, reads DGGITQSPKYLFRKEGQNVTLSCEQNLNHDAMYWYRQDPGQGLRLIYYSQIVNDFQKGDIAEGYSVSREKKESFPLTVTSAQKNPTAFYLCASSILSGANVLTFGAGSRLTVL.

Ten or more counts support this clonotype. The rearrangement uses TRBV4-1 and TRBJ1-3, with D possibly being TRBD1 (5 bases). The CDR3 consists of 15 residues. Trimming shortened V by 4 bases and J by 4 bases, and 14 bases separated the two germline ends. Germline V gene lookup returns CDR1 MGHRA and CDR2 YSYEKL. DNA for the CDR3: TGCGCCAGCAGCCCTTCGGGGCTGCGGGGAAACACCATATATTTT. Its protein product is CASSPSGLRGNTIYF.

In its sample, this clonotype is medium-sized. CDR3 in DNA: TGTGCCACCAGCAGTGTGGGAGAGACCCAGTACTTC. Translated, it gives CATSSVGETQYF. The rearrangement uses TRBV15 and TRBJ2-5; D is unclear. This CDR3 has 12 residues. V lost 3 bases to trimming and J lost 4 bases, with 6 bases between them. Germline-derived CDR1 and CDR2 are LNHNV and YYDKDF (reference sequence).

CDR3 DNA sequence: TGCGCCAGCAGCTTGACTAGCGGGGGCACCGGGGAGCTGTTTTTT. Translating it yields CASSLTSGGTGELFF. The chain employs TRBV5-1 and TRBJ2-2; 11 bases agree with TRBD2. CDR1 SGHRS and CDR2 YFSETQ come from the germline V gene. This CDR3 has 15 amino acids. The junction had 0 bases not matched to a gene; V was cut back by 1 base and J by 4 bases.

This clonotype has at least ten counts. CDR3 in amino acids: CASNPDGIGWGATQYF. The CDR3, as DNA: TGTGCCAGCAACCCCGACGGAATAGGTTGGGGGGCGACCCAGTACTTC. V usage is TRBV6-1 and J usage is TRBJ2-5; D is tentatively TRBD1 or TRBD2 (6 bases each). Trimming took 7 bases from V and 7 from J, leaving 25 bases between them. The CDR3 length is 16 residues. Germline loops: CDR1 MNHNS, CDR2 SASEGT.

The chain joins TRBV20-1 to TRBJ2-7; 10 bases fit TRBD2. Looked up from germline, CDR1 is DFQATT and CDR2 is SNEGSKA (reference sequence). The CDR3 has 18 amino acids. The J segment lost 2 bases and the V segment lost 0 bases, leaving 13 bases of the junction unmatched. For the CDR3, the DNA is TGCAGTGCTAGAGATGAGGGGGCCGGACTAGCGGTCGCCTACGAGCAGTACTTC. This translates into CSARDEGAGLAVAYEQYF.

V usage is TRBV10-3 and J usage is TRBJ2-1; 12 nucleotides match TRBD2. This CDR3 has 16 amino acids. Germline CDR1 ENHRY, CDR2 SYGVKD. Trimming cost V 4 bases and J 4 bases; bases outside gene matches: 5. The CDR3 coding sequence is TGTGCCATCAGTGTACTAGCGGGAGGCAAATACAATGAGCAGTTCTTC. Amino acids: CAISVLAGGKYNEQFF.

This clonotype was counted only a few times. This chain links TRBV6-2 or TRBV6-3 with TRBJ2-7; TRBD2 is a possible D gene (7 bases). The CDR3 length is 17 residues. Trimming pared 7 bases from V and 6 bases from J, leaving 28 bases between. Germline V gene data show CDR1 as MNHEY and CDR2 as SVGEGT. This CDR3 is CASTSLQAGALGLEQYF. CDR3 DNA: TGTGCCAGCACCTCACTTCAGGCGGGGGCGCTTGGACTCGAGCAGTACTTC.

The chain couples TRBV5-1 to TRBJ2-2; D is perhaps TRBD1 (6 bases). CDR1 is SGHRS, CDR2 YFSETQ, per germline. V was pared by 7 bases and J by 3 bases, with 13 bases between. CDR3 length: 14 residues. The CDR3: CASSLGTYTGELFF. As DNA, the CDR3 is TGCGCCAGCTCTTTGGGGACATACACCGGGGAGCTGTTTTTT.

Ten or more counts support this clonotype. A much larger clone differs from this one at a single base, so this may be a read error. The chain uses TRBV27 and TRBJ2-6; weak D call: TRBD1 (5 bases). The germline CDR1 and CDR2 sequences are MNHEY and SMNVEV (reference sequence). The length of the CDR3 is 14 residues. CDR3 sequence reads: CASSESSGASVLTF. CDR3 bases: TGTGCCAGCAGCGAAAGCTCTGGGGCCAGCGTCCTGACTTTC.

Sample share makes this clonotype medium-sized. The chain recombines TRBV19 with TRBJ1-1; no reliable D call. The germline CDR1 and CDR2 sequences are LNHDA and SQIVND (reference sequence). Deletions cut 6 bases from V and 2 bases from J, with 16 bases between. The CDR3 length is 15 residues. CDR3 sequence reads: CASSPDQMGNTEAFF. The CDR3 DNA reads TGTGCCAGTAGCCCGGATCAGATGGGAAACACTGAAGCTTTCTTT.

Only a few counts were recorded for this clonotype. This chain connects TRBV27 to TRBJ2-3, with TRBD2 as a possible D gene (6 bases). Germline CDR1 is MNHEY and CDR2 is SMNVEV (reference sequence). CDR3 length equals 14 residues. V lost 8 bases to trimming and J lost 2 bases, with 14 bases between them. CDR3 region: CASGTLPLTDTQYF. The CDR3 DNA reads TGTGCCAGCGGGACTTTACCACTCACAGATACGCAGTATTTT.

By sample fraction, this clonotype is medium-sized (0.01 to 0.1%). The chain uses TRBV18 and TRBJ2-1; no firm D call. The CDR3 covers 11 residues. Germline V CDR1 and CDR2: KGHSH, LQKENI. V was clipped by 6 bases and J by 10 bases, with 10 bases between them. The CDR3 region is CASSQVGEQFF. CDR3 nucleotide sequence: TGTGCCAGCTCCCAGGTGGGAGAGCAGTTCTTC.

This clonotype was recorded at least ten times. This may stem from a read error, because a much larger clone lies one nucleotide away. This sequence joins TRBV24-1 and TRBJ2-5; no definite D call. This CDR3 is built from 13 residues. Trimming pared 9 bases from V and 5 bases from J, leaving 15 bases between. CDR1 KGHDR and CDR2 SFDVKD come from the germline V gene. CDR3 residues: CATQSVVYETQYF. The DNA of the CDR3 is TGTGCCACCCAAAGCGTGGTGTACGAGACCCAGTACTTC.

A remark on this clonotype: A far larger clone differs by one base, so this is likely a read error. The DNA is omitted, as the CDR3 cannot be located on it reliably, and the CDR3 follows TCRdb's listing. The chain recombines TRBV6-4 with TRBJ2-7. Germline V gene lookup returns CDR1 MRHNA and CDR2 SNTAGT. A total of 13 residues make up the CDR3, ends included. Here the CDR3 reads CASSSSRSGEQHF.

This clonotype showed up just a few times. The V and J genes are TRBV15 and TRBJ2-1; 8 nucleotides line up with TRBD2. V lost 0 bases and J lost 7; bases outside the gene matches: 8. CDR3 length: 16 amino acids. The germline V gene has CDR1 LNHNV and CDR2 YYDKDF (reference sequence). DNA for the CDR3: TGTGCCACCAGCAGAGAAGATTTCGGGGGGGAAAATGAGCAGTTCTTC. Amino acid sequence: CATSREDFGGENEQFF.

A remark on this clonotype: As the CDR3 is not closed by the conserved phenylalanine or tryptophan, this likely results from a read error. V is TRBV7-3 and J is TRBJ1-1; D gene ambiguous. This CDR3 spans 13 amino acids. CDR1 and CDR2 from the germline V gene are SGHTA and FQGTGA. V lost 1 base, J lost 2 bases, and 5 bases lay in between. The CDR3 sequence is CASSLIGNTEAFL. CDR3 coding DNA: TGTGCCAGCAGCTTAATTGGAAACACTGAAGCTTTCCTT.

This clonotype was observed once. V gene TRBV5-1 combines with J gene TRBJ2-2, with 9 bases identical to TRBD1. This CDR3 spans 16 amino acids. Germline CDR1 is SGHRS and CDR2 is YFSETQ. Trimming at V came to 0 bases and at J to 4 bases, leaving 4 bases not matched to a gene. The CDR3 DNA follows: TGCGCCAGCAGCTTGGGCCGGGACAGGGTCACCGGGGAGCTGTTTTTT. The encoded protein is CASSLGRDRVTGELFF.

There are many counts of this clonotype. This chain connects TRBV10-3 to TRBJ2-5; tentatively, D is TRBD1 (6 bases). The V end was cut by 5 bases, the J end by 0 bases, with 10 bases between. The CDR3 has 14 residues. Germline V CDR1 and CDR2: ENHRY, SYGVKD. CDR3 region: CAISLNRDQETQYF. In DNA form, the CDR3 reads TGTGCCATCAGTCTTAACAGGGACCAAGAGACCCAGTACTTC.

By share, this clonotype counts as medium-sized. The gene calls are TRBV27 and TRBJ2-7, with 10 nucleotides matching TRBD1. The germline V gene has CDR1 MNHEY and CDR2 SMNVEV (reference sequence). The CDR3 sequence is 20 residues long. V trimming: 4 bases; J trimming: 3 bases; junction bases outside the gene matches: 21. CDR3 residues: CASSSGSMASGTGAFYEQYF. The CDR3 nucleotides are TGTGCCAGCAGTTCCGGTTCTATGGCCTCCGGGACAGGGGCCTTCTACGAGCAGTACTTC.

This clonotype was seen a handful of times. The chain is built from TRBV6-2 or TRBV6-3 and TRBJ2-7, with TRBD2 identical over 12 bases. The CDR3 totals 19 residues. Looked up from germline, CDR1 is MNHEY and CDR2 is SVGEGT. The trim removed 2 bases at V and 2 bases at J, leaving 13 bases unmatched. The CDR3 loop is CASSYQSGLAGRKTYEQYF. CDR3 bases: TGTGCCAGCAGTTACCAGTCAGGACTAGCGGGAAGGAAAACCTACGAGCAGTACTTC.

By share of the sample, this clonotype is medium-sized. This chain joins TRBV6-5 and TRBJ1-2; the D gene is possibly TRBD1 (5 bases). Germline CDR1 is MNHEY and CDR2 is SVGAGI. There are 15 residues in the CDR3. The V and J ends lost 4 bases and 2 bases respectively, with 14 bases between them. CDR3 amino acids: CASSSLEAGNYGYTF. In DNA, the CDR3 is TGTGCCAGCAGTTCCCTGGAGGCAGGGAACTATGGCTACACCTTC.